The entry below describes one T cell receptor beta chain. While CD8+ and CD4+ T cells were isolated negatively, TEMRA cells were enriched by FACS. This record comes from a study of CD8 T cells in Susac syndrome. The CDR3 is 16 residues long. Trimming removed 0 bases from V and 0 bases from J, with 10 bases in between. In germline, CDR1 is KGHSH, CDR2 LQKENI. RNA was extracted with the RNeasy kit, and a quantity of about 0.45 to 1 ug was reverse transcribed using random hexamers. TCRdb recomputed calls from the immunoSEQ multiplex PCR reads with MiXCR, one row per CDR3 protein. Altogether more than 80,000 distinct CDR3 sequences are present, approximately 94% being singletons, with the ten largest covering around 0.38%.

The receptor was derived from a human donor with Susac syndrome. The sequenced sample was CD8+ T cells from PBMCs. The chain links TRBV18 to TRBJ2-3; tentative D call: TRBD2 (5 bases). Written as DNA, the CDR3 is TGTGCCAGCTCACCACCGATCCCGGGGAGCACAGATACGCAGTATTTT. It translates to CASSPPIPGSTDTQYF.